The 29 T cell receptor beta chains presented below share a single source sample, sequenced in a study of CD8 T cells in Susac syndrome. With random hexamers, 0.5 to 1 ug RNA was reverse transcribed. TCRdb redid the calling of the immunoSEQ multiplex PCR reads with MiXCR, one entry per CDR3 protein. Found here are 110,000 to 150,000 distinct CDR3 sequences, 90% to 96% of them singletons; the top ten hold over 0.065%. The sequencing input was CD4+ T cells from PBMCs. The receptor set was obtained from a human donor with Susac syndrome.

The chain joins TRBV9 to TRBJ2-7; TRBD1 is a possible D gene (5 bases). Germline CDR1 is SGDLS and CDR2 is YYNGEE. V dropped 0 bases and J dropped 3 bases, with 10 bases sitting between them. The CDR3 extends over 14 amino acids. DNA for the CDR3: TGTGCCAGCAGCGTAGGTGACAGAGACTACGAGCAGTACTTC. It yields the protein CASSVGDRDYEQYF.

The chain links TRBV12-3 or TRBV12-4 to TRBJ2-1; TRBD2 aligns across 7 bases. The length of the CDR3 is 16 residues. Unmatched junction bases numbered 11, after V lost 2 bases and J lost 7 bases. CDR3 loop: CASSLMGRGSGNEQFF. CDR3 nucleotides: TGTGCCAGCAGTTTAATGGGGCGGGGGAGTGGGAATGAGCAGTTCTTC.

The chain joins TRBV25-1 to TRBJ2-3; no firm D call. CDR1 and CDR2 (germline): MGHDK, SYGVNS. CDR3 length: 12 residues. Trimming removed 4 bases from V and 6 bases from J, with 8 bases in between. CDR3 coding DNA: TGTGCCAGCAGTGCCCGAGCGGATACGCAGTATTTT. Its translation: CASSARADTQYF.

This clonotype was picked up one time. This sequence joins TRBV28 and TRBJ1-1; 7 bases agree with TRBD1. Unmatched junction bases numbered 5, after V lost 6 bases and J lost 1 base. The CDR3 totals 14 residues. In germline, CDR1 is MDHEN, CDR2 SYDVKM. The CDR3 loop reads CASRTGDGNTEAFF. CDR3 nucleotides: TGTGCCAGCAGAACAGGGGATGGGAACACTGAAGCTTTCTTT.

This chain joins TRBV4-1 and TRBJ2-5; 8 bases line up with TRBD1. Per germline, CDR1 MGHRA and CDR2 YSYEKL. After removal of 2 bases from V and 0 bases from J, the junction contained 5 bases not matched to a gene. This CDR3 is 16 amino acids long. DNA for the CDR3: TGCGCCAGCAGCCAACACGGACAGGGCAACCAAGAGACCCAGTACTTC. This translates into CASSQHGQGNQETQYF.

This rearrangement joins TRBV4-2 to TRBJ2-3; D remains unclear. Per germline, CDR1 LGHNA and CDR2 YNFKEQ. The CDR3 contains 13 residues. The V end lost 4 bases, the J end lost 6 bases, and 11 bases lay between the germline ends. CDR3 sequence: CASSRQPGDTQYF. The CDR3 nucleotides read TGTGCCAGCAGCCGTCAACCCGGGGATACGCAGTATTTT.

The chain employs TRBV9 and TRBJ2-1; D is uncertain. The V end lost 3 bases, the J end lost 0 bases, and 10 bases lay between the germline ends. This CDR3 spans 15 amino acids. Germline lookup yields CDR1 SGDLS and CDR2 YYNGEE. Here the CDR3 reads CASSGVLSSYNEQFF. The CDR3 nucleotides are TGTGCCAGCAGCGGAGTCCTGAGCTCCTACAATGAGCAGTTCTTC.

The V gene is TRBV9, the J gene TRBJ1-6; perhaps TRBD1 as D (5 bases). V lost 3 bases and J 9 bases, leaving 19 bases between the germline ends. The CDR3 runs 16 residues. Germline CDR1 SGDLS, CDR2 YYNGEE. The chain's CDR3 is CASSEQGSLQGSPLHF. CDR3 nucleotide sequence: TGTGCCAGCAGCGAACAAGGCAGCTTGCAGGGTTCACCCCTCCACTTT.

J is TRBJ1-1 and V is TRBV29-1; maybe TRBD1 (5 bases). The CDR3 is 13 residues long. CDR1 and CDR2 from the germline V gene are SQVTM and ANQGSEA. The V end was cut by 6 bases, the J end by 0 bases, with 11 bases between. This CDR3 is CSVRQPMNTEAFF. The DNA of the CDR3 is TGCAGCGTCCGACAGCCCATGAACACTGAAGCTTTCTTT. The whole variable domain, filled in from reference TRBV29-1 and TRBJ1-1, reads SAVISQKPSRDICQRGTSLTIQCQVDSQVTMMFWYRQQPGQSLTLIATANQGSEATYESGFVIDKFPISRPNLTFSTLTVSNMSPEDSSIYLCSVRQPMNTEAFFGQGTRLTVV.

J is TRBJ2-7 and V is TRBV4-2; D remains unclear. The CDR3 runs 14 residues. Germline V gene data show CDR1 as LGHNA and CDR2 as YNFKEQ. Trimming pared 1 base from V and 3 bases from J, leaving 10 bases between. CDR3: CASSQGFSDYEQYF. DNA of the CDR3: TGTGCCAGCAGCCAAGGGTTCTCGGACTACGAGCAGTACTTC.

V usage is TRBV3-1 and J usage is TRBJ2-1; possibly TRBD1 or TRBD2 for D (6 bases each). V was pared by 6 bases and J by 8 bases, with 17 bases between. The CDR3 has 14 amino acids. CDR1 is LGHDT and CDR2 is YNNKEL in the germline V gene (reference sequence). The CDR3 sequence: CASSRRGASDEQFF. Written as DNA, the CDR3 is TGTGCCAGCAGTCGGAGGGGGGCTAGCGATGAGCAGTTCTTC.

This sequence joins TRBV2 and TRBJ2-5; TRBD1 matches 7 bases. The CDR3 has 13 amino acids. The J segment lost 2 bases and the V segment lost 10 bases, leaving 7 bases of the junction unmatched. The germline gives CDR1 SNHLY, CDR2 FYNNEI. The CDR3 here is CATQVDRQETQYF. The CDR3 DNA reads TGTGCCACCCAAGTGGACAGGCAAGAGACCCAGTACTTC.

V gene TRBV7-6 combines with J gene TRBJ2-5; D may be TRBD1 (7 bases). The CDR3 is 16 amino acids. V shed 5 bases and J shed 2 bases, with 18 bases lying between them. The germline V gene encodes CDR1 SGHVS and CDR2 FNYEAQ. In nucleotides, the CDR3 is TGTGCCAGCAGCCCACCCGGAGGGGGCCGACAAGAGACCCAGTACTTC. This sequence encodes CASSPPGGGRQETQYF.

J is TRBJ2-5 and V is TRBV12-3 or TRBV12-4; maybe TRBD2 (5 bases). Trimming cost V 5 bases and J 3 bases, with 10 bases left between them. The CDR3 has 13 residues. This CDR3 is CASSEEEKETQYF. The CDR3 nucleotides are TGTGCCAGCAGTGAGGAGGAAAAAGAGACCCAGTACTTC.

The chain recombines TRBV6-1 with TRBJ2-6; TRBD2 might be the D (5 bases). CDR1 is MNHNS, CDR2 SASEGT, per germline. This CDR3 is built from 15 residues. Trimming took 4 bases from V and 0 from J, leaving 7 bases between them. CDR3 DNA: TGTGCCAGCAGTGCCAGCGGCTCTGGGGCCAACGTCCTGACTTTC. Its protein is CASSASGSGANVLTF.

This clonotype was seen a single time. CDR3 sequence reads: CASSLDLLGNYGYTF. The CDR3 coding sequence is TGTGCCAGCAGCTTAGATTTGTTGGGCAACTATGGCTACACCTTC. The chain has TRBV7-9 and TRBJ1-2; unclear D gene. Germline assignment: CDR1 SEHNR and CDR2 FQNEAQ (reference sequence). V lost 1 base, J lost 2 bases, and 11 bases lay in between. The CDR3 is 15 amino acids.

The V gene is TRBV20-1, the J gene TRBJ2-7; D gene ambiguous. The CDR3 extends over 12 amino acids. Germline CDR1 and CDR2: DFQATT and SNEGSKA (reference sequence). The ends were cut back, 4 bases at V and 0 bases at J, with 7 bases in the middle. The CDR3 loop reads CSATFGSYEQYF. DNA of the CDR3: TGCAGTGCTACCTTTGGCTCCTACGAGCAGTACTTC.

This clonotype was counted between two and nine times. CDR3 amino acids: CASSLAVGTEAFF. The CDR3 DNA follows: TGTGCCAGCAGCTTAGCAGTGGGGACAGAAGCTTTCTTT. The chain has TRBV7-9 and TRBJ1-1, with D perhaps matching TRBD1 (6 bases). From germline, CDR1 is SEHNR and CDR2 FQNEAQ (reference sequence). The CDR3 is 13 residues long. Trimming pared 0 bases from V and 8 bases from J, leaving 10 bases between.

The chain combines TRBV5-1 with TRBJ1-1; D call uncertain. CDR1 SGHRS and CDR2 YFSETQ come from the germline V gene. The CDR3 consists of 14 residues. Trimming removed 4 bases at V and 0 bases at J, with 10 bases between. This chain's CDR3 is CASSPGPLNTEAFF. CDR3 nucleotide sequence: TGCGCCAGCAGCCCTGGACCTCTGAACACTGAAGCTTTCTTT.

The chain recombines TRBV12-3 or TRBV12-4 with TRBJ1-1, with D unclear. V dropped 2 bases and J dropped 8 bases, with 6 bases sitting between them. This CDR3 contains 11 residues. The CDR3 reads CASSLFLEAFF. In DNA, the CDR3 is TGTGCCAGCAGTTTATTCCTAGAAGCTTTCTTT.

The table lists this clonotype with a count of one. The chain couples TRBV5-1 to TRBJ2-6; D is unresolved. The germline V gene has CDR1 SGHRS and CDR2 YFSETQ. This CDR3 spans 16 amino acids. The V end was cut by 2 bases, the J end by 0 bases, with 9 bases between. The CDR3 here is CASSLGWSSGANVLTF. The CDR3, as DNA: TGCGCCAGCAGCTTAGGTTGGTCCTCTGGGGCCAACGTCCTGACTTTC.

The CDR3 sequence: CAISRQQETQYF. The CDR3, as DNA: TGTGCCATCAGTAGACAACAAGAGACCCAGTACTTC. The chain couples TRBV10-3 to TRBJ2-5; no clear D gene. This CDR3 comprises 12 residues. Germline CDR1 ENHRY, CDR2 SYGVKD. The V gene lost 5 bases and the J gene lost 2 bases, with 6 bases spanning the gap.

The rearrangement joins TRBV12-3 or TRBV12-4 to TRBJ2-6; the D call may be TRBD1 or TRBD2 (6 bases each). V was cut by 8 bases and J by 2 bases, with 16 bases left in between. The CDR3 length is 16 residues. The CDR3 region is CASGGTYRAGANVLTF. The CDR3 DNA reads TGTGCCAGCGGGGGGACTTACAGGGCTGGGGCCAACGTCCTGACTTTC.

V and J are TRBV20-1 and TRBJ2-5, with TRBD1 identical over 8 bases. The CDR3 covers 13 residues. V dropped 6 bases and J dropped 5; count of bases not matched to a gene: 8. The germline V gene encodes CDR1 DFQATT and CDR2 SNEGSKA (reference sequence). The CDR3 here is CSAGTGMGETQYF. As DNA, the CDR3 is TGCAGTGCCGGGACAGGTATGGGGGAGACCCAGTACTTC.

V usage is TRBV7-2 and J usage is TRBJ2-3; tentatively, D is TRBD2 (6 bases). Trimming shortened V by 5 bases and J by 0 bases, and 9 bases separated the two germline ends. In germline, CDR1 is SGHTA, CDR2 FQGNSA. CDR3 size: 14 residues. The CDR3 DNA reads as TGTGCCAGCAGCCCGGGACTGAGCACAGATACGCAGTATTTT. It yields the protein CASSPGLSTDTQYF.

The chain couples TRBV10-2 to TRBJ2-3; D perhaps matches TRBD2 (6 bases). From germline, CDR1 is WSHSY and CDR2 SAAADI. The CDR3 has 14 amino acids. The V end lost 4 bases, the J end lost 2 bases, and 10 bases lay between the germline ends. DNA of the CDR3: TGCGCCAGCAGTGGGGACTCTTCCACAGATACGCAGTATTTT. Translating it yields CASSGDSSTDTQYF.

This clonotype was picked up one time. V gene TRBV20-1 combines with J gene TRBJ2-1, with D possibly TRBD2 on 6 matching bases. CDR1 DFQATT and CDR2 SNEGSKA come from the germline V gene (reference sequence). V gave up 5 bases and J gave up 5 bases, with 22 bases separating them. The CDR3 is 16 residues long. CDR3 amino acids: CSAGNLGRRGNNEQFF. In nucleotides, the CDR3 is TGCAGTGCTGGAAATTTAGGGAGGAGGGGAAACAATGAGCAGTTCTTC.

The rearrangement joins TRBV9 to TRBJ1-1; no firm D call. CDR1 and CDR2 (germline): SGDLS, YYNGEE. The V gene lost 0 bases and the J gene lost 1 base, with 19 bases spanning the gap. The CDR3 sequence is 18 residues long. The CDR3: CASSVGGGGIGRNTEAFF. Here the CDR3 DNA reads TGTGCCAGCAGCGTAGGCGGAGGTGGGATAGGGAGGAACACTGAAGCTTTCTTT. The whole variable domain, filled in from reference TRBV9 and TRBJ1-1, reads DSGVTQTPKHLITATGQRVTLRCSPRSGDLSVYWYQQSLDQGLQFLIQYYNGEERAKGNILERFSAQQFPDLHSELNLSSLELGDSALYFCASSVGGGGIGRNTEAFFGQGTRLTVV.

The V call is TRBV20-1, the J call TRBJ2-7, with 7 nucleotides matching TRBD2. Trimming took 3 bases from V and 1 from J; bases not matched to a gene: 12. CDR1 and CDR2 from the germline V gene are DFQATT and SNEGSKA (reference sequence). The CDR3 sequence is 16 residues long. CDR3 in DNA: TGCAGTGCTAGCGGGGGGACCGCAGGAACATCCTACGAGCAGTACTTC. Its protein product is CSASGGTAGTSYEQYF.